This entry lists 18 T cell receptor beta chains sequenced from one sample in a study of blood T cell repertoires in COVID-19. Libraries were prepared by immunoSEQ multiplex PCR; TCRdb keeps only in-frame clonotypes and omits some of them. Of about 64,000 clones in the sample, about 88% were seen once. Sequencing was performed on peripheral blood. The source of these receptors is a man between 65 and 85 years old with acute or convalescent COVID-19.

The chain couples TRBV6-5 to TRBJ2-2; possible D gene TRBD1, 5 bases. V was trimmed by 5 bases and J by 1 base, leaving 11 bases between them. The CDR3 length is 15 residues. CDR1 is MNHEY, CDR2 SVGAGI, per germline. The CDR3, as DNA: TGTGCCAGCAGTCCCAGGGCCTTGAACACCGGGGAGCTGTTTTTT. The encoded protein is CASSPRALNTGELFF.

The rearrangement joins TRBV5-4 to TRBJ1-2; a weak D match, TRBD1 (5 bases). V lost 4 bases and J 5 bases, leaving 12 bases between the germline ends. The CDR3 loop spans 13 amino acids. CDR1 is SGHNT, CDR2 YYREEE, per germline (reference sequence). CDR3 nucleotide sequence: TGTGCCAGCAGCCCACAGGAGAGATATGGCTACACCTTC. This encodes CASSPQERYGYTF.

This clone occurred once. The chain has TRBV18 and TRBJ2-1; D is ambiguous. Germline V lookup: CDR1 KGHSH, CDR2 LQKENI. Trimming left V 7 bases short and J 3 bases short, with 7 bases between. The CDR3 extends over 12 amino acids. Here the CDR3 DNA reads TGTGCCAGCTTAAGCGTCTACAATGAGCAGTTCTTC. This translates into CASLSVYNEQFF.

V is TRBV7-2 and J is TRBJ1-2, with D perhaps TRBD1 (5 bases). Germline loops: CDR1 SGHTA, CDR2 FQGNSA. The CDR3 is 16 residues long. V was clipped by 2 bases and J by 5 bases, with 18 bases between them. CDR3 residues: CASSLNNRGIRYGYTF. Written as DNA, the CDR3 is TGTGCCAGCAGCTTAAACAATAGGGGTATACGGTATGGCTACACCTTC. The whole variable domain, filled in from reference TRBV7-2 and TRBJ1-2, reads GAGVSQSPSNKVTEKGKDVELRCDPISGHTALYWYRQSLGQGLEFLIYFQGNSAPDKSGLPSDRFSAERTGGSVSTLTIQRTQQEDSAVYLCASSLNNRGIRYGYTFGSGTRLTVV.

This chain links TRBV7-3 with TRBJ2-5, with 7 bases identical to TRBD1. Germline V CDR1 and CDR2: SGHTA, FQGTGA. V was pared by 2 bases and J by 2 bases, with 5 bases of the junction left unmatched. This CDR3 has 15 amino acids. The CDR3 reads CASSLGRGIQETQYF. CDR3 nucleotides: TGTGCCAGCAGCTTAGGCAGGGGGATACAAGAGACCCAGTACTTC.

The chain's CDR3 is CASSPRTSLLASMWETQYF. The CDR3 DNA sequence: TGTGCCAGCAGCCCAAGGACCTCCCTACTAGCTTCAATGTGGGAGACCCAGTACTTC. The chain carries TRBV7-8 and TRBJ2-5; the D gene is possibly TRBD2 (6 bases). Trimming stripped 5 bases from V and 5 bases from J, with 30 bases between. This CDR3 spans 19 amino acids. Germline V gene data show CDR1 as SGHVS and CDR2 as FQNEAQ.

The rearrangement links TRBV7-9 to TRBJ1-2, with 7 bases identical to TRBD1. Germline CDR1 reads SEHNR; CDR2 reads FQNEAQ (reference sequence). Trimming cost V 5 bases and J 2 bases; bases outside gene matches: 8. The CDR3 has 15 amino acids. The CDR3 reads CASSPKQGINYGYTF. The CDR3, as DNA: TGTGCCAGCAGCCCAAAACAGGGGATCAACTATGGCTACACCTTC.

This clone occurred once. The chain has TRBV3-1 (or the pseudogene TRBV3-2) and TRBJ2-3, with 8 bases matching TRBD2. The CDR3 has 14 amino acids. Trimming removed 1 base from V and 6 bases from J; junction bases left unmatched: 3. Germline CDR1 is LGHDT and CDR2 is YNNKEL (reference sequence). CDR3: CASSQGVAGDTQYF. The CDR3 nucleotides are TGTGCCAGCAGCCAAGGGGTAGCGGGGGATACGCAGTATTTT.

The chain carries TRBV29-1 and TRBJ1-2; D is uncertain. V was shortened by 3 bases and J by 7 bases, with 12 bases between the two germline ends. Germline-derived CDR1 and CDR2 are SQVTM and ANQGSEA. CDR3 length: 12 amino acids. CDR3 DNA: TGCAGCGTTGATCAGAGGTTGAGTGGCTACACCTTC. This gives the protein CSVDQRLSGYTF.

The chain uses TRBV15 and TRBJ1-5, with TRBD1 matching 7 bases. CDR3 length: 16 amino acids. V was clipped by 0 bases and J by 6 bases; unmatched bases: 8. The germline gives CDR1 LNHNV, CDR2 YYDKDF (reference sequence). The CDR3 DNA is TGTGCCACCAGCAGAGATGCGAGGGGGCGCGGTCAGCCCCAGCATTTT. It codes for CATSRDARGRGQPQHF.

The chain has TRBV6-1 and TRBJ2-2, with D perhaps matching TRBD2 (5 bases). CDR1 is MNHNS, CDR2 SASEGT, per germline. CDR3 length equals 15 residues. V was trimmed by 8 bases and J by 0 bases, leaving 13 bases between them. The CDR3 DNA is TGTGCCAGCCTCAACGGGGATACGAACACCGGGGAGCTGTTTTTT. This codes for CASLNGDTNTGELFF.

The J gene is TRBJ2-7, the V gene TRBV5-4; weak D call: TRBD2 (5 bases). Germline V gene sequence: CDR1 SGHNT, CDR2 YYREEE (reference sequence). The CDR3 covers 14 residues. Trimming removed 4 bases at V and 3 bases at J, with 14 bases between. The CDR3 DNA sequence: TGTGCCAGCAGCGCTGGCGTCAGCGGCTACGAGCAGTACTTC. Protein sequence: CASSAGVSGYEQYF.

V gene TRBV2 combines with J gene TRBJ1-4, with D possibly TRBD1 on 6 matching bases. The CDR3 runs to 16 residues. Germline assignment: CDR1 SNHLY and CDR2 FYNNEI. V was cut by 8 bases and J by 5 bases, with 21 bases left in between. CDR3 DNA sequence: TGTGCCAGCGGGAGGGGGTTGACATCCGTGAATGAAAAACTGTTTTTT. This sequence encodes CASGRGLTSVNEKLFF. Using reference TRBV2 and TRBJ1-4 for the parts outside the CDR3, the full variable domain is EPEVTQTPSHQVTQMGQEVILRCVPISNHLYFYWYRQILGQKVEFLVSFYNNEISEKSEIFDDQFSVERPDGSNFTLKIRSTKLEDSAMYFCASGRGLTSVNEKLFFGSGTQLSVL.

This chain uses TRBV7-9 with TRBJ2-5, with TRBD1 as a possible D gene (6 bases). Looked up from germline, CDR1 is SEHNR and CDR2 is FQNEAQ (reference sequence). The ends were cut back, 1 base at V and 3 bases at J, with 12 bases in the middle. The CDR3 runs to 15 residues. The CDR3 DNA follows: TGTGCCAGCAGCTTAGGGCAGGGGATTAAAGAGACCCAGTACTTC. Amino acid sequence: CASSLGQGIKETQYF.

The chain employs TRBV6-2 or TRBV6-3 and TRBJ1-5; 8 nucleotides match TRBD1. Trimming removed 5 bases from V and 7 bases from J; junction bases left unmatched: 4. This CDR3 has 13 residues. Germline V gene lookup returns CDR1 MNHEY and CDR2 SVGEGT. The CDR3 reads CASSRQGTQPQHF. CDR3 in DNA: TGTGCCAGCAGTCGACAGGGGACACAGCCCCAGCATTTT.

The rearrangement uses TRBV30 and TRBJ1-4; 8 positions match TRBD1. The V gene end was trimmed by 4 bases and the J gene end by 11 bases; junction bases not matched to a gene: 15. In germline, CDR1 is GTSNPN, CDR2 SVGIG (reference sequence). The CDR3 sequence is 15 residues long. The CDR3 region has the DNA TGTGCCTGGAAAAGGACAGGGAGCCTAGTTGGGAAACTGTTTTTT. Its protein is CAWKRTGSLVGKLFF. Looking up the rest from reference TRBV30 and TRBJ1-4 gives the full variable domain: SQTIHQWPATLVQPVGSPLSLECTVEGTSNPNLYWYRQAAGRGLQLLFYSVGIGQISSEVPQNLSASRPQDRQFILSSKKLLLSDSGFYLCAWKRTGSLVGKLFFGSGTQLSVL.

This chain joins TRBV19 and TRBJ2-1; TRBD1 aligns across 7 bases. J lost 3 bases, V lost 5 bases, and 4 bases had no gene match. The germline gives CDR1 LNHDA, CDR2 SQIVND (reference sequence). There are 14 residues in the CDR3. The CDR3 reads CASSADRDYNEQFF. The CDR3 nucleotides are TGTGCCAGTAGTGCAGACAGGGACTACAATGAGCAGTTCTTC.

CDR3 nucleotide sequence: TGTGCCAGACTTTTGGCGCTCGGGGGTGAAAAACTGTTTTTT. Protein: CARLLALGGEKLFF. The chain employs TRBV19 and TRBJ1-4; tentatively, D is TRBD1 (5 bases). With 9 bases removed from V and 7 bases from J, the gap between germline ends came to 18 bases. Germline V gene sequence: CDR1 LNHDA, CDR2 SQIVND (reference sequence). The CDR3 runs to 14 residues.